This T cell receptor (beta chain) was recovered during a study of blood T cell repertoires in COVID-19. Study information: Sources were T cells, B-cell-depleted T cells, or PBMCs; the material itself was cDNA or gDNA.

The V gene lost 5 bases and the J gene lost 7 bases, with 17 bases spanning the gap. CDR3 length: 13 residues. The germline V gene has CDR1 SQVTM and CDR2 ANQGSEA. Assay: immunoSEQ multiplex PCR; the TCRdb copy retains only in-frame clones and omits some. The data hold around 80,000 clones, with about three quarters observed a single time. The receptor was isolated from a middle-aged man with active or convalescent COVID-19. The chain links TRBV29-1 to TRBJ1-1; D possibly corresponds to TRBD1 (6 bases). Input material: peripheral blood. The CDR3 DNA reads as TGCAGCGTTCGTCCACAGGGCGGGAGTGAAGCTTTCTTT. The encoded protein is CSVRPQGGSEAFF. The variable domain in full, completed from reference TRBV29-1 and TRBJ1-1, reads SAVISQKPSRDICQRGTSLTIQCQVDSQVTMMFWYRQQPGQSLTLIATANQGSEATYESGFVIDKFPISRPNLTFSTLTVSNMSPEDSSIYLCSVRPQGGSEAFFGQGTRLTVV.